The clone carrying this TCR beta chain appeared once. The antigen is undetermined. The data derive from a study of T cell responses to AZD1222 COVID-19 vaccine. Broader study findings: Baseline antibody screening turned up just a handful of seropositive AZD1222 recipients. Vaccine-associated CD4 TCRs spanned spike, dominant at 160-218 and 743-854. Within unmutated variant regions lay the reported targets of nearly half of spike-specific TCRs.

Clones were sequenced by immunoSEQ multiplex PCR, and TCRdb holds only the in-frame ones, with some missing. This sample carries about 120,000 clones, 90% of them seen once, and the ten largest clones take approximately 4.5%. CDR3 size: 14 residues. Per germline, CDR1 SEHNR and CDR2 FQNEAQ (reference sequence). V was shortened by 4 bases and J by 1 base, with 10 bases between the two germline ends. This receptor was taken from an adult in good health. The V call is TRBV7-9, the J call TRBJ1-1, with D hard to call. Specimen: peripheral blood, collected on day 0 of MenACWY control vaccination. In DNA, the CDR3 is TGTGCCAGCAGCTGGATCCTCCGGAACACTGAAGCTTTCTTT. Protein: CASSWILRNTEAFF.